Here is one T cell receptor beta chain with its context. No antigen is known for it. V trimming: 5 bases; J trimming: 7 bases; junction bases outside the gene matches: 7. Germline CDR1 is MNHEY and CDR2 is SVGAGI. The CDR3 sequence is 13 residues long. Using immunoSEQ multiplex PCR, the repertoire was profiled, and TCRdb retains in-frame clones only, with some absent. The data hold 150,000 to 200,000 clones, with about 90% observed a single time. The sample belongs to a study of T cell responses to AZD1222 COVID-19 vaccine. General study findings and limits: Nearly half of unique spike-specific TCRs reportedly avoided B.1.351 and B.1.1.7 mutated regions. Regions 160-218 and 743-854 dominated among vaccine-associated CD4 TCRs spanning spike. Donors were largely white British and mainly female; clonal diversity was possibly underestimated.

The sample was peripheral blood, taken 28 days after the second AZD1222 dose. The receptor was isolated from an adult who received the AZD1222 COVID-19 vaccine. This rearrangement joins TRBV6-5 to TRBJ1-2; 7 bases line up with TRBD1. DNA of the CDR3: TGTGCCAGCAGTCAACAGGGGATAGGTGGCTACACCTTC. Its translation: CASSQQGIGGYTF.